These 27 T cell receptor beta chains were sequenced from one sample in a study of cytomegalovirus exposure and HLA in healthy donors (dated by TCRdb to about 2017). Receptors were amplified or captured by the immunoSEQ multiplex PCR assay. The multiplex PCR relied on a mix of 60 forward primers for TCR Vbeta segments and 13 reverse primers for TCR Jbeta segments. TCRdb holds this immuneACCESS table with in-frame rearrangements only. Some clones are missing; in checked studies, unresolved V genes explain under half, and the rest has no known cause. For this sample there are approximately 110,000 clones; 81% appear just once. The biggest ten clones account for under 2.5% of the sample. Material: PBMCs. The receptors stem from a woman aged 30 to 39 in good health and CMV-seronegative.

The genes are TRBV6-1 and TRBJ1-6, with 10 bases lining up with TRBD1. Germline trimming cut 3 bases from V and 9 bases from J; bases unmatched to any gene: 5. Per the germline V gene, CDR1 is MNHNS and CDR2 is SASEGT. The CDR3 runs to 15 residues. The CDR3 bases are TGTGCCAGCAGTGACCGACAGGGGGCTGGTTCACCCCTCCACTTT. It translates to CASSDRQGAGSPLHF.

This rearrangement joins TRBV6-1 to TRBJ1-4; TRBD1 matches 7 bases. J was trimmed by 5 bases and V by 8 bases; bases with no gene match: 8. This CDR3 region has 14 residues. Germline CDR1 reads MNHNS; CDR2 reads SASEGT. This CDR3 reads CASHLNRGNEKLFF. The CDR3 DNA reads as TGTGCCAGCCACCTTAACAGGGGCAATGAAAAACTGTTTTTT.

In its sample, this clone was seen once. The DNA for the CDR3 is TGTGCCAGCAGCTCCACTGTAATCGGGGAAGGCTATGGCTACACCTTC. Translating it yields CASSSTVIGEGYGYTF. V gene TRBV5-5 combines with J gene TRBJ1-2; no clear D gene. The CDR3 contains 16 residues. Per the germline V gene, CDR1 is SGHKS and CDR2 is YYEKEE (reference sequence). Trimming took off 3 bases at V and 4 bases at J, with 19 bases between the two ends. Full variable domain (remainder filled in from reference TRBV5-5 and TRBJ1-2): DAGVTQSPTHLIKTRGQQVTLRCSPISGHKSVSWYQQVLGQGPQFIFQYYEKEERGRGNFPDRFSARQFPNYSSELNVNALLLGDSALYLCASSSTVIGEGYGYTFGSGTRLTVV.

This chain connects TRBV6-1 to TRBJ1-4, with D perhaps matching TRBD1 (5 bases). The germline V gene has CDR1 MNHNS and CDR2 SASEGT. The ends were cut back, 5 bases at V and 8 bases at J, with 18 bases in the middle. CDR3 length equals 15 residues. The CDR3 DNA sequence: TGTGCCAGCAGTTCCCGGGGGGGGGTAGGAGAAAAACTGTTTTTT. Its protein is CASSSRGGVGEKLFF.

CDR3 amino acids: CASSTLGTTQETQYF. DNA for the CDR3: TGTGCCAGCAGCACCCTCGGGACTACCCAAGAGACCCAGTACTTC. This chain connects TRBV7-2 to TRBJ2-5; TRBD2 matches at 7 bases. The ends lost 5 bases at V and 1 base at J; junction bases unmatched: 7. The CDR3 length is 15 residues. Germline V gene sequence: CDR1 SGHTA, CDR2 FQGNSA.

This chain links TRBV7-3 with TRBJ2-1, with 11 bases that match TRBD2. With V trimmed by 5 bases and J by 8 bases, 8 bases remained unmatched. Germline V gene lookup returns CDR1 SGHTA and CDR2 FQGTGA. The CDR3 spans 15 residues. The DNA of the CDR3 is TGTGCCAGCAGCCTAGCGGGAGGCCAATGGGATGAGCAGTTCTTC. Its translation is CASSLAGGQWDEQFF. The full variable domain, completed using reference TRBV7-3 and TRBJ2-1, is GAGVSQTPSNKVTEKGKYVELRCDPISGHTALYWYRQSLGQGPEFLIYFQGTGAADDSGLPNDRFFAVRPEGSVSTLKIQRTERGDSAVYLCASSLAGGQWDEQFFGPGTRLTVL.

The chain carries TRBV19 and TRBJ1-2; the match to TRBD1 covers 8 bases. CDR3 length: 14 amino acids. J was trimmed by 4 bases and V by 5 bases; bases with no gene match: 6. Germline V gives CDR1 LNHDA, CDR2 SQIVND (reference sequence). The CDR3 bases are TGTGCCAGTAGTCCCCTACAGGGGGGCTATGGCTACACCTTC. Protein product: CASSPLQGGYGYTF.

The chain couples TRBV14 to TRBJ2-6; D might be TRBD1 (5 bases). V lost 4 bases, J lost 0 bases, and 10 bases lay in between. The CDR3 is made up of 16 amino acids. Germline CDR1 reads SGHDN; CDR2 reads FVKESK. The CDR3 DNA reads TGTGCCAGCAGCCTCAGACAGTCCTCTGGGGCCAACGTCCTGACTTTC. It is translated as CASSLRQSSGANVLTF.

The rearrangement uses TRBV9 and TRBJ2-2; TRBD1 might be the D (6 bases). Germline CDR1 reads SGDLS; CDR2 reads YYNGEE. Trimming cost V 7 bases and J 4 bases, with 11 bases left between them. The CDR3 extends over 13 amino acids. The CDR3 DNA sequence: TGTGCCAGCGGCACAGGGCTCACCGGGGAGCTGTTTTTT. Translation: CASGTGLTGELFF.

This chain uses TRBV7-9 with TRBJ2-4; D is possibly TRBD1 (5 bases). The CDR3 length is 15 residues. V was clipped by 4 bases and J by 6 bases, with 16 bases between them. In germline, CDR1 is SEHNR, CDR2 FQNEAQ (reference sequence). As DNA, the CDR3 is TGTGCCAGCAGCTCCCCAGGGTCCTTAAGAAACATTCAGTACTTC. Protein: CASSSPGSLRNIQYF.

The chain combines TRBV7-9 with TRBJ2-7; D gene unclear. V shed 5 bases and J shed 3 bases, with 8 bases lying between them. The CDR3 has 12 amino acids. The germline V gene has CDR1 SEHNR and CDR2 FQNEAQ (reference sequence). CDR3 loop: CASSEVGYEQYF. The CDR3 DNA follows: TGTGCCAGCAGCGAGGTGGGCTACGAGCAGTACTTC.

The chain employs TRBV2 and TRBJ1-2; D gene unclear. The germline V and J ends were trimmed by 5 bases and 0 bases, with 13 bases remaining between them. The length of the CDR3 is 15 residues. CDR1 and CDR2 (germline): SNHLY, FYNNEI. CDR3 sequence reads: CASSYGLGANYGYTF. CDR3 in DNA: TGTGCCAGCAGTTACGGTCTCGGGGCTAACTATGGCTACACCTTC.

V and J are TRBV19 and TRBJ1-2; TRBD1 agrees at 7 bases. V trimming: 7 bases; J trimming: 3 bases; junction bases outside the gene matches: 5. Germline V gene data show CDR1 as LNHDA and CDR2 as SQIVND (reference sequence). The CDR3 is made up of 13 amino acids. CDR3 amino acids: CASTPTGYYGYTF. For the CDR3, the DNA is TGTGCCAGTACCCCGACAGGGTACTATGGCTACACCTTC.

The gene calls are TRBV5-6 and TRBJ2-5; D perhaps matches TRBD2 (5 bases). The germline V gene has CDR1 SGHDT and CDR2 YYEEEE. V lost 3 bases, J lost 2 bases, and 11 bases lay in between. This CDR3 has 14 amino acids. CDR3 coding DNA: TGTGCCAGCAGCTCCCTAGCAGTTCAAGAGACCCAGTACTTC. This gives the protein CASSSLAVQETQYF.

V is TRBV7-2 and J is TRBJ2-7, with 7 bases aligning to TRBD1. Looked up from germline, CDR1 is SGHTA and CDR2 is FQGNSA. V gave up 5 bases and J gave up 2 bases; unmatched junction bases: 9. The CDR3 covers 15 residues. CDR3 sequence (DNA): TGTGCCAGCAGCACGGCCGGGACAGAGCCCTACGAGCAGTACTTC. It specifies CASSTAGTEPYEQYF.

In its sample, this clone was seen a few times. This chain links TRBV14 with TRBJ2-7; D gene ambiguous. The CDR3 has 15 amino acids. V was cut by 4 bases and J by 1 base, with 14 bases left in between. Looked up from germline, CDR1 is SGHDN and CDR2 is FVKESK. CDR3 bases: TGTGCCAGCAGCCGTCTCGGGTCCCGGTCCTACGAGCAGTACTTC. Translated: CASSRLGSRSYEQYF.

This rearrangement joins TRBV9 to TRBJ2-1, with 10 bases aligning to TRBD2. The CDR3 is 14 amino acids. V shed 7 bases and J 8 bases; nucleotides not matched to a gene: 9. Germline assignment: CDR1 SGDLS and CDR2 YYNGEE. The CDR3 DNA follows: TGTGCCAGCTCTACTAGCGGGAACGTCTATGAGCAGTTCTTC. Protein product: CASSTSGNVYEQFF.

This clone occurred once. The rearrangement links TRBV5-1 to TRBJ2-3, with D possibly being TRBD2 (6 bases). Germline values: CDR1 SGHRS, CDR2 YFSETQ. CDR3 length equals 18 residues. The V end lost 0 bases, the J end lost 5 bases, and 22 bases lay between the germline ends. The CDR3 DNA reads TGCGCCAGCAGCTTGGACCATGCGACGGGGGAAAGGAAAGATACGCAGTATTTT. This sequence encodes CASSLDHATGERKDTQYF.

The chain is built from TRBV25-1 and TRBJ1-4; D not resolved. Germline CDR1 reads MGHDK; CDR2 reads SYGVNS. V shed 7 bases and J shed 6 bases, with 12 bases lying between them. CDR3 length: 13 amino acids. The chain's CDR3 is CASMSTGDEKLFF. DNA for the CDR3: TGTGCCAGCATGTCTACGGGTGATGAAAAACTGTTTTTT. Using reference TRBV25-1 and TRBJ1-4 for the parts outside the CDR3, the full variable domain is EADIYQTPRYLVIGTGKKITLECSQTMGHDKMYWYQQDPGMELHLIHYSYGVNSTEKGDLSSESTVSRIRTEHFPLTLESARPSHTSQYLCASMSTGDEKLFFGSGTQLSVL.

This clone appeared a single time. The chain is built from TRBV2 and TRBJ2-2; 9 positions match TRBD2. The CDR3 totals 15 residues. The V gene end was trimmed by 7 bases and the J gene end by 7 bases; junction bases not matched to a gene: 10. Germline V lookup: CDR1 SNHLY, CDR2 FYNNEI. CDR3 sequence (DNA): TGTGCCAGCACCCCCGGGGCGGGAGGGAACGGGGAGCTGTTTTTT. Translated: CASTPGAGGNGELFF.

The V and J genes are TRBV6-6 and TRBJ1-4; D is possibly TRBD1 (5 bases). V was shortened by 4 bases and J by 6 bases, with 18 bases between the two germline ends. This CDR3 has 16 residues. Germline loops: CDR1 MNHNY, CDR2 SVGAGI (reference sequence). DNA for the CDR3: TGTGCCAGCAGTTCCCAATTAGGGAGGGGCGATGAAAAACTGTTTTTT. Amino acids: CASSSQLGRGDEKLFF.

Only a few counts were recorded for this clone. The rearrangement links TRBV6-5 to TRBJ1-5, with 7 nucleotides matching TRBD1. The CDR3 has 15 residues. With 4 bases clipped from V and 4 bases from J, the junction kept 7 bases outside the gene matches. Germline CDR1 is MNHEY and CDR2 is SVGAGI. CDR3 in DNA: TGTGCCAGCAGTTTGAATACAGGGGTTAATCAGCCCCAGCATTTT. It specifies CASSLNTGVNQPQHF.

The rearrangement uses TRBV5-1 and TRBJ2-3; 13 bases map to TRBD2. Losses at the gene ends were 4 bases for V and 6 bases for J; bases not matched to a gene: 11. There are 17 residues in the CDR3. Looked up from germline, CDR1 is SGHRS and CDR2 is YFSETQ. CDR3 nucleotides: TGCGCCAGCAGCCCCGGACTAGCGGGAGCGAATCTGGATACGCAGTATTTT. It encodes CASSPGLAGANLDTQYF.

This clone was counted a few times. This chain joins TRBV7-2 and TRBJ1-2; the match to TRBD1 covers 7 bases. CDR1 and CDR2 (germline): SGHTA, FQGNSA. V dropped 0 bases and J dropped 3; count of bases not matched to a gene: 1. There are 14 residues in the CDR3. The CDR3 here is CASSLAQGDYGYTF. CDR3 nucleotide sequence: TGTGCCAGCAGCTTAGCGCAGGGGGACTATGGCTACACCTTC.

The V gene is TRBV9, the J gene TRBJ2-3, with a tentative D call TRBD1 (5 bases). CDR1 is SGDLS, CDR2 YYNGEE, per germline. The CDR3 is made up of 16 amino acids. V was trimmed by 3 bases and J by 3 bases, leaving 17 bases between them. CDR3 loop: CASSALEGVRTDTQYF. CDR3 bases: TGTGCCAGCAGCGCCCTGGAAGGGGTTAGGACAGATACGCAGTATTTT.

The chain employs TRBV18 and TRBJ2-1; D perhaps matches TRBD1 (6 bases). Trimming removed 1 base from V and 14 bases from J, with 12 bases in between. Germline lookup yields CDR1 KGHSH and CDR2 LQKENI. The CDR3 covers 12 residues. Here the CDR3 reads CASSPRETGEFF. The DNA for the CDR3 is TGTGCCAGCTCACCACGAGAGACAGGAGAGTTCTTC.

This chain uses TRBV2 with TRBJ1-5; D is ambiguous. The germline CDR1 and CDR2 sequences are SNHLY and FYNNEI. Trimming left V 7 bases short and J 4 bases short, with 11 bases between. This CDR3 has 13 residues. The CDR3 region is CASKLAPNQPQHF. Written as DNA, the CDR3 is TGTGCCAGCAAATTGGCACCAAATCAGCCCCAGCATTTT.